This T cell receptor (beta chain) was found in a study of blood T cells in healthy people across ages. The study's findings and limits: Since the PBMCs were unsorted, naive and antigen-experienced cells could not be conclusively compared. The unknown donor CMV status may have confounded expanded clonotype changes.

In germline, CDR1 is MRHNA, CDR2 SNTAGT. The junction had 6 bases not matched to a gene; V was cut back by 5 bases and J by 4 bases. CDR3 length: 14 residues. For the second PCR, which ran for roughly 6 to 11 cycles, a sample-barcoded 5' primer and a J-beta primer mix were used. TCRdb recomputed calls from the 5' RACE reads with MiXCR, one row per CDR3 protein. The sample holds more than 1.4 million distinct CDR3 sequences, 35% to 45% seen once. This clonotype appeared once. Its target is not known. This chain connects TRBV6-4 to TRBJ2-7; 9 nucleotides line up with TRBD1. This receptor was obtained from a woman aged 18-29 years in good health. Sample: blood. In nucleotides, the CDR3 is TGTGCCAGCAGTATGGGACAGGGCCCTTACGAGCAGTACTTC. Protein: CASSMGQGPYEQYF.